The rows below give T cell receptor beta chains drawn from one sample of a study of identical twins. MiXCR was run by TCRdb on the 5' RACE reads, yielding one entry per CDR3 protein. This sample has fewer than 350,000 distinct CDR3 sequences, with about 8% found just once. These data were also filed under a second study, of yellow fever vaccine responses in identical twins.

Sequences were obtained from memory (CD45RO+) T cells sorted from blood. These receptors all stem from a woman between 18 and 29 years old in good health. Each CDR3 is given with its conserved first and last residue. Each record gives: J gene, clone size, V gene, D gene, CDR3 protein, CDR3 DNA. The D gene is left open where the match is weak. The listing skips clone size in some rows; elsewhere it reads once, few, many or a size class.

J gene: TRBJ2-1; clone size: -; V gene: TRBV2; D gene: TRBD2; CDR3 protein: CASSRTRALAEDNEQFF; CDR3 DNA: TGTGCCAGCAGCCGAACCCGGGCACTAGCGGAGGACAATGAGCAGTTCTTC
J gene: TRBJ1-1; clone size: few; V gene: TRBV12-3/TRBV12-4; D gene: -; CDR3 protein: CASSLSALAFF; CDR3 DNA: TGTGCCAGCAGTTTATCGGCCTTAGCTTTCTTT
J gene: TRBJ1-1; clone size: many; V gene: TRBV2; D gene: -; CDR3 protein: CASSEWRGQNTEAFF; CDR3 DNA: TGTGCCAGCAGTGAGTGGCGGGGGCAGAACACTGAAGCTTTCTTT
J gene: TRBJ2-1; clone size: -; V gene: TRBV28; D gene: -; CDR3 protein: CASSPPGTSDNEQFF; CDR3 DNA: TGTGCCAGCAGTCCACCCGGGACCAGTGACAATGAGCAGTTCTTC
J gene: TRBJ2-2; clone size: few; V gene: TRBV18; D gene: -; CDR3 protein: CASSPTQQTAGELFF; CDR3 DNA: TGTGCCAGCTCACCCACGCAACAGACGGCCGGGGAGCTGTTTTTT
J gene: TRBJ2-3; clone size: many; V gene: TRBV25-1; D gene: -; CDR3 protein: CASSEWGGSTDTQYF; CDR3 DNA: TGTGCCAGCAGTGAATGGGGTGGTAGCACAGATACGCAGTATTTT
J gene: TRBJ2-1; clone size: -; V gene: TRBV7-2; D gene: -; CDR3 protein: CASSLAEQIYNEQFF; CDR3 DNA: TGTGCCAGCAGCTTAGCTGAACAGATTTACAATGAGCAGTTCTTC
J gene: TRBJ2-3; clone size: many; V gene: TRBV4-1; D gene: TRBD2; CDR3 protein: CASSQGLAGGPTDTQYF; CDR3 DNA: TGCGCCAGCAGCCAAGGACTAGCGGGGGGGCCGACAGATACGCAGTATTTT
J gene: TRBJ1-1; clone size: many; V gene: TRBV5-1; D gene: -; CDR3 protein: CASSLEQGTEAFF; CDR3 DNA: TGCGCCAGCAGCTTGGAGCAGGGCACTGAAGCTTTCTTT
J gene: TRBJ2-7; clone size: many; V gene: TRBV12-3/TRBV12-4; D gene: -; CDR3 protein: CASSTQWGEQYF; CDR3 DNA: TGTGCCAGCAGTACCCAGTGGGGCGAGCAGTACTTC
J gene: TRBJ2-3; clone size: many; V gene: TRBV2; D gene: -; CDR3 protein: CASSGPPTDTQYF; CDR3 DNA: TGTGCCAGCAGTGGTCCCCCCACAGATACGCAGTATTTT
J gene: TRBJ1-1; clone size: many; V gene: TRBV5-1; D gene: -; CDR3 protein: CASSLFSQGNTEAFF; CDR3 DNA: TGCGCCAGCAGCTTGTTCTCTCAAGGGAACACTGAAGCTTTCTTT
J gene: TRBJ2-1; clone size: few; V gene: TRBV6-2/TRBV6-3; D gene: -; CDR3 protein: CASRDLNEQFF; CDR3 DNA: TGTGCCAGCAGGGACCTCAATGAGCAGTTCTTC
J gene: TRBJ1-5; clone size: many; V gene: TRBV12-3/TRBV12-4; D gene: -; CDR3 protein: CASSQGQRNQPQHF; CDR3 DNA: TGTGCCAGCAGTCAGGGACAAAGAAATCAGCCCCAGCATTTT
J gene: TRBJ1-5; clone size: -; V gene: TRBV20-1; D gene: -; CDR3 protein: CSARGQNQPQHF; CDR3 DNA: TGCAGTGCTAGAGGCCAAAATCAGCCCCAGCATTTT
J gene: TRBJ2-3; clone size: -; V gene: TRBV6-5; D gene: TRBD2; CDR3 protein: CASSYRLAGGEGDTQYF; CDR3 DNA: TGTGCCAGCAGTTACCGGCTAGCGGGGGGGGAGGGTGATACGCAGTATTTT
J gene: TRBJ2-7; clone size: -; V gene: TRBV20-1; D gene: TRBD2; CDR3 protein: CCARDRAGGTTIYEQYF; CDR3 DNA: TGCTGTGCTAGAGATCGGGCGGGGGGCACTACTATCTACGAGCAGTACTTC
J gene: TRBJ1-2; clone size: few; V gene: TRBV29-1; D gene: TRBD1; CDR3 protein: CSVDENRDRDYGYTF; CDR3 DNA: TGCAGCGTTGACGAAAACCGGGACAGGGACTATGGCTACACCTTC
J gene: TRBJ2-2; clone size: -; V gene: TRBV6-1; D gene: TRBD2; CDR3 protein: CATAGGSTGELFF; CDR3 DNA: TGTGCCACCGCCGGCGGGAGTACCGGGGAGCTGTTTTTT
J gene: TRBJ2-1; clone size: many; V gene: TRBV15; D gene: -; CDR3 protein: CATSPVGRTELFF; CDR3 DNA: TGTGCCACCAGCCCCGTAGGGCGTACTGAGCTTTTCTTC
J gene: TRBJ2-2; clone size: few; V gene: TRBV6-1; D gene: TRBD1; CDR3 protein: CASLDRGNTGELFF; CDR3 DNA: TGTGCCAGCTTGGACAGGGGCAACACCGGGGAGCTGTTTTTT
J gene: TRBJ2-2; clone size: -; V gene: TRBV11-3; D gene: -; CDR3 protein: CASSLQGFDGELFF; CDR3 DNA: TGTGCCAGCAGCCTACAGGGCTTCGACGGGGAGCTGTTTTTT
J gene: TRBJ1-1; clone size: many; V gene: TRBV5-1; D gene: -; CDR3 protein: CASSLAGGQNTEAFF; CDR3 DNA: TGCGCCAGCAGCTTGGCCGGGGGGCAGAACACTGAAGCTTTCTTT
J gene: TRBJ1-2; clone size: few; V gene: TRBV20-1; D gene: TRBD1; CDR3 protein: CSAREPGQARRGYTF; CDR3 DNA: TGCAGTGCTAGAGAACCGGGACAGGCCCGACGTGGCTACACCTTC
J gene: TRBJ1-1; clone size: -; V gene: TRBV27; D gene: -; CDR3 protein: CASSPNPAAWGTEAFF; CDR3 DNA: TGTGCCAGCAGCCCCAACCCCGCGGCCTGGGGCACTGAAGCTTTCTTT
J gene: TRBJ2-1; clone size: -; V gene: TRBV24-1; D gene: TRBD2; CDR3 protein: CATSLGTSGREIF; CDR3 DNA: TGTGCCACCAGCCTTGGGACTAGCGGGAGAGAAATCTTC
J gene: TRBJ1-1; clone size: few; V gene: TRBV5-1; D gene: TRBD1; CDR3 protein: CASQPGQGDTEAFF; CDR3 DNA: TGCGCCAGTCAACCGGGACAGGGAGACACTGAAGCTTTCTTT
J gene: TRBJ1-5; clone size: few; V gene: TRBV28; D gene: -; CDR3 protein: CAAGVISQPQHF; CDR3 DNA: TGTGCCGCCGGGGTGATTTCTCAGCCCCAGCATTTT
J gene: TRBJ2-6; clone size: many; V gene: TRBV6-4; D gene: -; CDR3 protein: CASSEDSGANVLTF; CDR3 DNA: TGTGCCAGCAGTGAGGACTCTGGGGCCAACGTCCTGACTTTC
J gene: TRBJ1-5; clone size: many; V gene: TRBV5-1; D gene: TRBD1; CDR3 protein: CASSPGQFNQPQHF; CDR3 DNA: TGCGCCAGCAGCCCGGGACAGTTTAATCAGCCCCAGCATTTT
J gene: TRBJ1-1; clone size: many; V gene: TRBV5-1; D gene: TRBD1; CDR3 protein: CASSQRTGTTEAFF; CDR3 DNA: TGCGCCAGCAGCCAGCGGACAGGGACCACTGAAGCTTTCTTT
J gene: TRBJ1-2; clone size: -; V gene: TRBV12-3/TRBV12-4; D gene: TRBD1; CDR3 protein: CASSSPAKQGEHYGYTF; CDR3 DNA: TGTGCCAGCAGTTCACCGGCAAAACAGGGGGAGCACTATGGCTACACCTTC
J gene: TRBJ2-1; clone size: -; V gene: TRBV29-1; D gene: -; CDR3 protein: CSVISGESGQFF; CDR3 DNA: TGCAGCGTTATAAGCGGCGAGTCGGGGCAGTTCTTC
J gene: TRBJ2-3; clone size: many; V gene: TRBV12-3/TRBV12-4; D gene: TRBD2; CDR3 protein: CASSLATGFLAGSVADTQYF; CDR3 DNA: TGTGCCAGCAGTTTAGCTACCGGATTTTTAGCGGGATCGGTCGCAGATACGCAGTATTTT
J gene: TRBJ2-1; clone size: many; V gene: TRBV5-1; D gene: TRBD2; CDR3 protein: CASSLASGSSYNEQFF; CDR3 DNA: TGCGCCAGCAGCTTGGCTAGCGGGAGCTCCTACAATGAGCAGTTCTTC
J gene: TRBJ1-1; clone size: -; V gene: TRBV7-9; D gene: -; CDR3 protein: CASSLVGGTNTEAFF; CDR3 DNA: TGTGCCAGCAGCTTGGTTGGCGGGACGAACACTGAAGCTTTCTTT
J gene: TRBJ2-2; clone size: -; V gene: TRBV20-1; D gene: -; CDR3 protein: CSAREQRLNTGELFF; CDR3 DNA: TGCAGTGCTAGGGAACAGCGCCTAAACACCGGGGAGCTGTTTTTT
J gene: TRBJ2-1; clone size: -; V gene: TRBV15; D gene: -; CDR3 protein: CATSSTESYNEQFF; CDR3 DNA: TGTGCCACCAGCAGCACGGAGAGTTACAATGAGCAGTTCTTC
J gene: TRBJ1-5; clone size: few; V gene: TRBV6-2/TRBV6-3; D gene: -; CDR3 protein: CASSKRADNQPQHF; CDR3 DNA: TGTGCCAGCAGTAAACGAGCCGATAATCAGCCCCAGCATTTT
J gene: TRBJ2-5; clone size: -; V gene: TRBV11-2; D gene: -; CDR3 protein: CASKEGGGTETQYF; CDR3 DNA: TGTGCCAGCAAGGAGGGGGGGGGGACGGAGACCCAGTACTTC
J gene: TRBJ1-3; clone size: few; V gene: TRBV4-2; D gene: -; CDR3 protein: CASSQLGLQGSGNTIYF; CDR3 DNA: TGTGCCAGCAGCCAATTAGGCCTACAGGGTTCTGGAAACACCATATATTTT
J gene: TRBJ2-5; clone size: many; V gene: TRBV5-5; D gene: TRBD1; CDR3 protein: CASTGPPGTGQETQYF; CDR3 DNA: TGTGCCAGCACCGGACCGCCAGGGACAGGGCAAGAGACCCAGTACTTC
J gene: TRBJ1-1; clone size: -; V gene: TRBV6-5; D gene: -; CDR3 protein: CASSYGDRNTEAFF; CDR3 DNA: TGTGCCAGCAGTTACGGCGACAGGAACACTGAAGCTTTCTTT
J gene: TRBJ1-2; clone size: -; V gene: TRBV27; D gene: -; CDR3 protein: CASTNGGRPPYRYTF; CDR3 DNA: TGTGCCAGCACCAACGGGGGGCGACCCCCCTATCGCTACACCTTC
J gene: TRBJ1-6; clone size: few; V gene: TRBV2; D gene: TRBD1; CDR3 protein: CASRGQVVRNSPLHF; CDR3 DNA: TGTGCCAGCAGAGGACAGGTGGTTAGAAATTCACCCCTCCACTTT
J gene: TRBJ1-5; clone size: many; V gene: TRBV12-3/TRBV12-4; D gene: -; CDR3 protein: CASSWDSNQPQHF; CDR3 DNA: TGTGCCAGCAGTTGGGATAGCAATCAGCCCCAGCATTTT
J gene: TRBJ1-1; clone size: -; V gene: TRBV20-1; D gene: TRBD1; CDR3 protein: CCAGLLGQGNTEAFF; CDR3 DNA: TGCTGTGCTGGATTACTTGGACAGGGGAACACTGAAGCTTTCTTT
J gene: TRBJ2-3; clone size: many; V gene: TRBV10-3; D gene: TRBD1; CDR3 protein: CAISPPQGVDTQYF; CDR3 DNA: TGTGCCATCAGTCCTCCCCAGGGGGTAGATACGCAGTATTTT
J gene: TRBJ1-5; clone size: few; V gene: TRBV3-1; D gene: TRBD1; CDR3 protein: CASSQDRVEVQPQHF; CDR3 DNA: TGTGCCAGCAGCCAGGACAGGGTTGAAGTTCAGCCCCAGCATTTT
J gene: TRBJ2-3; clone size: few; V gene: TRBV25-1; D gene: -; CDR3 protein: CASRHGFTDTQYF; CDR3 DNA: TGTGCCAGCAGACATGGATTTACAGATACGCAGTATTTT
J gene: TRBJ2-5; clone size: few; V gene: TRBV6-5; D gene: -; CDR3 protein: CASSYDGESTQYF; CDR3 DNA: TGTGCCAGCAGCTACGACGGCGAATCCACCCAGTACTTC
J gene: TRBJ2-3; clone size: many; V gene: TRBV28; D gene: -; CDR3 protein: CASSTPLGINTDTQYF; CDR3 DNA: TGTGCCAGCAGCACACCCCTCGGAATTAACACAGATACGCAGTATTTT
J gene: TRBJ2-1; clone size: many; V gene: TRBV29-1; D gene: TRBD2; CDR3 protein: CSAPGLAFNEQFF; CDR3 DNA: TGCAGCGCACCGGGACTAGCGTTCAATGAGCAGTTCTTC
J gene: TRBJ1-2; clone size: many; V gene: TRBV20-1; D gene: -; CDR3 protein: CSARDQGGAGYGYTF; CDR3 DNA: TGCAGTGCTAGAGATCAAGGAGGGGCTGGCTATGGCTACACCTTC
J gene: TRBJ1-4; clone size: many; V gene: TRBV5-6; D gene: -; CDR3 protein: CASSLAGGTNEKLFF; CDR3 DNA: TGTGCCAGCAGCTTGGCTGGGGGAACTAATGAAAAACTGTTTTTT
J gene: TRBJ1-5; clone size: -; V gene: TRBV6-5; D gene: -; CDR3 protein: CASSSLKGGNQPQHF; CDR3 DNA: TGTGCCAGCAGTTCTCTGAAAGGGGGCAATCAGCCCCAGCATTTT